The T cell receptor beta chain under discussion was sequenced for a study of OX40 agonist ivuxolimab in advanced cancers. Study in general: An agonistic anti-OX40 (CD134) antibody, ivuxolimab, was used to treat the patients. Study outcomes and limitations: Circulating CD4+ and CD8+ T cells showed clonal expansion by week 6 at 0.1 to 3.0 mg/kg.

Sequencing was performed with immunoSEQ multiplex PCR; in TCRdb, only in-frame clones are kept and a portion is missing. The table includes 50,000 to 80,000 clones, roughly 89% detected once. This CDR3 is 15 amino acids long. Germline V gene lookup returns CDR1 MDHEN and CDR2 SYDVKM. Between the trimmed V and J ends, which lost 4 bases and 4 bases, there was a span of 11 bases. Of note for this clone: Its antigen is unknown.

This sequence joins TRBV28 and TRBJ2-6; a weak D match, TRBD1 (5 bases). Specimen: CD4+ or CD8+ T cells sorted from blood, collected in a trial of the OX40 agonist ivuxolimab. This clonotype was obtained from an adult with an advanced solid tumor such as melanoma, head and neck, liver or kidney cancer. The CDR3 region has the DNA TGTGCCAGCAGTTCTACAGGTGGGGGGGCCAACGTCCTGACTTTC. As protein: CASSSTGGGANVLTF.